These 8 T cell receptor beta chains were sequenced from one sample in a study of T cell repertoires in cytomegalovirus infection. One entry per CDR3 protein, called by TCRdb with MiXCR from the reads. This table holds around 190,000 distinct CDR3 sequences, 13% to 15% found once. The specimen was PBMCs. The receptors were gathered from a human donor in good health (CMV status not recorded). Some clones in this sample may be carry-over from other donors' samples.

This clonotype was seen a handful of times. The chain uses TRBV5-5 and TRBJ2-7; maybe TRBD1 (5 bases). The CDR3 length is 15 residues. V gave up 0 bases and J gave up 3 bases, with 13 bases separating them. CDR1 is SGHKS and CDR2 is YYEKEE in the germline V gene (reference sequence). Here the CDR3 reads CASSLGQGKVYEQYF. The CDR3 nucleotides read TGTGCCAGCAGCTTGGGCCAGGGAAAGGTCTACGAGCAGTACTTC.

There are many counts of this clonotype. The rearrangement uses TRBV7-8 and TRBJ2-5; D possibly matches TRBD1 or TRBD2 (5 bases each). Trimming stripped 4 bases from V and 2 bases from J, with 14 bases between. This CDR3 spans 15 amino acids. Germline CDR1 is SGHVS and CDR2 is FQNEAQ. The CDR3 sequence is CASSSPGAWQETQYF. DNA for the CDR3: TGTGCCAGCAGCTCCCCCGGGGCGTGGCAAGAGACCCAGTACTTC. Supplemented by reference TRBV7-8 and TRBJ2-5, the full variable domain reads GAGVSQSPRYKVAKRGQDVALRCDPISGHVSLFWYQQALGQGPEFLTYFQNEAQLDKSGLPSDRFFAERPEGSVSTLKIQRTQQEDSAVYLCASSSPGAWQETQYFGPGTRLLVL.

The V call is TRBV28, the J call TRBJ1-1; D gene unclear. Trimming took 3 bases from V and 0 from J, leaving 14 bases between them. There are 16 residues in the CDR3. In germline, CDR1 is MDHEN, CDR2 SYDVKM. The CDR3 DNA reads TGTGCCAGCAGTTTCACCCTCGGCGGGTTGAACACTGAAGCTTTCTTT. Amino acids: CASSFTLGGLNTEAFF.

Written as DNA, the CDR3 is TGCAGCGTTGGTGCTAGCGGGAGCCACGAGCAGTACTTC. Its translation is CSVGASGSHEQYF. The gene calls are TRBV29-1 and TRBJ2-7; 10 bases agree with TRBD2. Germline CDR1 and CDR2: SQVTM and ANQGSEA. This CDR3 is 13 amino acids long. The V gene end was trimmed by 4 bases and the J gene end by 5 bases; junction bases not matched to a gene: 5.

This clonotype was counted ten times or more. The chain couples TRBV19 to TRBJ2-5; the match to TRBD1 covers 8 bases. J lost 2 bases, V lost 4 bases, and 9 bases had no gene match. Germline V gives CDR1 LNHDA, CDR2 SQIVND (reference sequence). This CDR3 region has 16 residues. CDR3 protein: CASSSVWRDRQETQYF. The CDR3 nucleotides are TGTGCCAGTAGTAGTGTTTGGCGGGACAGGCAAGAGACCCAGTACTTC.

Many counts were recorded for this clonotype. The CDR3 loop is CASSKGPVGRSYEQYF. The CDR3 DNA follows: TGTGCCAGTAGTAAGGGCCCCGTTGGGCGTTCCTACGAGCAGTACTTC. V and J are TRBV19 and TRBJ2-7; D is uncertain. The CDR3 has 16 residues. Germline V gene lookup returns CDR1 LNHDA and CDR2 SQIVND (reference sequence). V was pared by 4 bases and J by 1 base, with 17 bases between.

This clonotype has more than one count but fewer than ten. The CDR3 DNA reads as TGTGCCAGCAGCCCCCGACTAGTTGCAGATACGCAGTATTTT. Translated: CASSPRLVADTQYF. The chain uses TRBV14 and TRBJ2-3; a possible D gene is TRBD2 (6 bases). Germline CDR1 SGHDN, CDR2 FVKESK. The V end lost 4 bases, the J end lost 4 bases, and 12 bases lay between the germline ends. The CDR3 runs 14 residues.

The table lists this clonotype with many counts. The chain joins TRBV7-9 to TRBJ2-1, with 7 bases identical to TRBD2. V was pared by 2 bases and J by 3 bases, with 4 bases of the junction left unmatched. Germline-derived CDR1 and CDR2 are SEHNR and FQNEAQ (reference sequence). The length of the CDR3 is 15 residues. CDR3 in DNA: TGTGCCAGCAGCTTATCTCCTAGCGGCTACAATGAGCAGTTCTTC. Translated: CASSLSPSGYNEQFF.